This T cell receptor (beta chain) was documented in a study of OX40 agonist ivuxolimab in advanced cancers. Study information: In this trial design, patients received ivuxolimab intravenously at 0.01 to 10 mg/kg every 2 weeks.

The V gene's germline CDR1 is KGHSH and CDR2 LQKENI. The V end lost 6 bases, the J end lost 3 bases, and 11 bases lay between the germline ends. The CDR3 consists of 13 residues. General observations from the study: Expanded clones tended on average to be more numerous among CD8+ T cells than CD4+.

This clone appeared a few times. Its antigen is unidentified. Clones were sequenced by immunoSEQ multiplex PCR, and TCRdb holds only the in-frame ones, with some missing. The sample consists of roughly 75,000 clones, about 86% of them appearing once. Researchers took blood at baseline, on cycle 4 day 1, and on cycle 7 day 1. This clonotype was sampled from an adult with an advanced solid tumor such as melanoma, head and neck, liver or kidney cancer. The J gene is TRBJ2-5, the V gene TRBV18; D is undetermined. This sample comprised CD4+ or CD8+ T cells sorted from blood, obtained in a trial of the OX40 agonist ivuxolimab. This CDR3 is CASSSYLEETQYF. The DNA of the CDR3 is TGTGCCAGCTCTTCGTATCTAGAAGAGACCCAGTACTTC.